This T cell receptor (beta chain) was captured by sequencing in a study of early T cells in non-severe SARS-CoV-2 infection. The study's findings and limits: A preference for anti-spike CD8 responses marked VDJdb matching, which missed private and CD4 specificities.

This CDR3 is built from 12 residues. V lost 4 bases and J 2 bases, leaving 6 bases between the germline ends. Unique molecular identifiers were attached to individual cDNA molecules. TCRdb re-called the 5' RACE reads with MiXCR, one entry per CDR3 protein. The sample carries around 81,000 distinct CDR3 sequences, 11% to 15% recorded once. Notes on this clonotype: Its antigen is unknown.

The chain recombines TRBV12-3 or TRBV12-4 with TRBJ2-7; D gene unclear. The sample was whole blood. The receptor was isolated from an adult who was a healthcare worker with PCR-confirmed SARS-CoV-2 infection or an uninfected control (not recorded which). The CDR3 loop reads CASSYTAYEQYF. DNA of the CDR3: TGTGCCAGCAGTTACACTGCCTACGAGCAGTACTTC.